Described below is a single TCR beta chain sequence and its context. The data belong to a study of cytomegalovirus exposure and HLA in healthy donors. Germline-derived CDR1 and CDR2 are SGHNT and YYREEE (reference sequence). This CDR3 region has 14 residues. V trimming: 3 bases; J trimming: 3 bases; junction bases outside the gene matches: 4. PCR primers comprised 60 Vbeta and 13 Jbeta primers. Some clones are missing from TCRdb's copy, which holds only in-frame ones; the method was immunoSEQ multiplex PCR. Among approximately 170,000 clones listed, under 80% were seen once. The chain couples TRBV5-4 to TRBJ2-5; TRBD2 agrees at 8 bases. Sequenced material: PBMCs. The sequence derives from a man under 40 in good health and CMV-seropositive. The CDR3 region is CASSSGGGEETQYF. CDR3 DNA: TGTGCCAGCAGCTCCGGGGGGGGAGAAGAGACCCAGTACTTC. Looking up the rest from reference TRBV5-4 and TRBJ2-5 gives the full variable domain: ETGVTQSPTHLIKTRGQQVTLRCSSQSGHNTVSWYQQALGQGPQFIFQYYREEENGRGNFPPRFSGLQFPNYSSELNVNALELDDSALYLCASSSGGGEETQYFGPGTRLLVL.